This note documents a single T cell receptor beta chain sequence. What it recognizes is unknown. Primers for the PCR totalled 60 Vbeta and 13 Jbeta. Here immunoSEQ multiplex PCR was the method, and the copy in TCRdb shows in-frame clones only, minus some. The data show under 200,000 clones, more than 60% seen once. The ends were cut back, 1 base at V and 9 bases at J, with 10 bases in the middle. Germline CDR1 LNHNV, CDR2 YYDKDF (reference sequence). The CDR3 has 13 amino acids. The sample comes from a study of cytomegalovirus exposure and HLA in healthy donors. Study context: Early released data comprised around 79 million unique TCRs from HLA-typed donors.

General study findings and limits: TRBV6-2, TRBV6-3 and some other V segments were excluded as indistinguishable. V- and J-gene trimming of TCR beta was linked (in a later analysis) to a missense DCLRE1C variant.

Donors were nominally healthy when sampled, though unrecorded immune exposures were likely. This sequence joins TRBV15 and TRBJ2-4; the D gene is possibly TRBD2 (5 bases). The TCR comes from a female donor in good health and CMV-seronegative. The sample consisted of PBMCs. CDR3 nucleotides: TGTGCCACCAGCAGAGCAGCGGATAGCATTCAGTACTTC. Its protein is CATSRAADSIQYF.